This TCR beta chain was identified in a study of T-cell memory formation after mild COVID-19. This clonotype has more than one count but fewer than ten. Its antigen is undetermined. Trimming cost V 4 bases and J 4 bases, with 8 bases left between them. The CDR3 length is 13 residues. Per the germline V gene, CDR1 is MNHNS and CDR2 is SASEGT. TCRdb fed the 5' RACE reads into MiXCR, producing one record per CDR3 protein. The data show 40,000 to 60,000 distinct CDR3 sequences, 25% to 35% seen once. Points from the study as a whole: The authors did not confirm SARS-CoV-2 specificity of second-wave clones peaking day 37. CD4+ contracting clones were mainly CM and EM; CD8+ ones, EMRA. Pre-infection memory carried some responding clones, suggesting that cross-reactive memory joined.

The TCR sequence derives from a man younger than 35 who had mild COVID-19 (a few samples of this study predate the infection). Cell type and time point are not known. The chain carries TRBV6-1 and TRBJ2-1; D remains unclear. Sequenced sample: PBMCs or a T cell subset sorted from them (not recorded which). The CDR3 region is CASSGRRYNEQFF. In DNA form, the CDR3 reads TGTGCCAGCAGTGGACGGAGATACAATGAGCAGTTCTTC.